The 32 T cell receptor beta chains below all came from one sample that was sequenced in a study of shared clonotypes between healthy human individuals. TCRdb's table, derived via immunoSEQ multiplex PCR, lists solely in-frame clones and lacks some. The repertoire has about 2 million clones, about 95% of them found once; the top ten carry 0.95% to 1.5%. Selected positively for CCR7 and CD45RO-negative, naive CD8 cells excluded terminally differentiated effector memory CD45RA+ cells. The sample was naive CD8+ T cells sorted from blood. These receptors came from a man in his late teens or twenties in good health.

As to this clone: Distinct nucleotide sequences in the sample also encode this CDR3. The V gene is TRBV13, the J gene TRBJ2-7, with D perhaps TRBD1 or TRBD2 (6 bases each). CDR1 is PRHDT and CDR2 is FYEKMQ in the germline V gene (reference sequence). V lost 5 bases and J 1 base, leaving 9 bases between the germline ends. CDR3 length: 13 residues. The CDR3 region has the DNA TGTGCCAGCAGCCCGGGGGCTTCCTACGAGCAGTACTTC. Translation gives CASSPGASYEQYF.

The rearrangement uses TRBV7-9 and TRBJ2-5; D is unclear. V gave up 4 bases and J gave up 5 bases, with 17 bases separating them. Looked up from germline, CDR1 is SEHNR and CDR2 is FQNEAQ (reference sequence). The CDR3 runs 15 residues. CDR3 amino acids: CASSSPTLKGETQYF. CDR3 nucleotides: TGTGCCAGCAGCTCCCCGACTCTCAAAGGGGAGACCCAGTACTTC.

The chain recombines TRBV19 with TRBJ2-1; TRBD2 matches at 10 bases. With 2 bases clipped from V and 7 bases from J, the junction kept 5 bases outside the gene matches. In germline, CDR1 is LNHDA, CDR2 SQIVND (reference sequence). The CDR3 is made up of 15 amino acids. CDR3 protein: CASSIYSGRKNEQFF. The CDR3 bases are TGTGCCAGTAGTATATATAGCGGGAGGAAGAATGAGCAGTTCTTC.

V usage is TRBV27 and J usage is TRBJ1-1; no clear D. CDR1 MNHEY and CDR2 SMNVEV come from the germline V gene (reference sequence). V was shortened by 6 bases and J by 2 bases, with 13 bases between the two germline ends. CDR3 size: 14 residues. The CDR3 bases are TGTGCCAGCAGGACGGAGATCCTTAACACTGAAGCTTTCTTT. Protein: CASRTEILNTEAFF.

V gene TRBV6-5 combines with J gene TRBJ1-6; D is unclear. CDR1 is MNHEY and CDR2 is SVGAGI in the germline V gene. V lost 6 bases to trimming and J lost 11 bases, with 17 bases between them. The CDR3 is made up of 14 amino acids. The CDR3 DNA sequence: TGTGCCAGCAGCGCGGACTCGAACGGGGCACCCCTCCACTTT. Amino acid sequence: CASSADSNGAPLHF.

CDR3 in DNA: TGTGCCAGCAGCCCCATGGGCTACGAGCAGTACTTC. Amino acids: CASSPMGYEQYF. V usage is TRBV7-6 and J usage is TRBJ2-7; the D is unclear. CDR1 is SGHVS and CDR2 is FNYEAQ in the germline V gene. Trimming took 5 bases from V and 3 from J, leaving 8 bases between them. The CDR3 loop spans 12 amino acids. Variable domain in full (rest from reference TRBV7-6 and TRBJ2-7): GAGVSQSPRYKVTKRGQDVALRCDPISGHVSLYWYRQALGQGPEFLTYFNYEAQQDKSGLPNDRFSAERPEGSISTLTIQRTEQRDSAMYRCASSPMGYEQYFGPGTRLTVT.

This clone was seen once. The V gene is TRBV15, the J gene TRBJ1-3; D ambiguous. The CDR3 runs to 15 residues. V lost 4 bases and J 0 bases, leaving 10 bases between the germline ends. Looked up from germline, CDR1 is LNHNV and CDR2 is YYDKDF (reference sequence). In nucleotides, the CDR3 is TGTGCCACCAGCACGGACGGAAGCTCTGGAAACACCATATATTTT. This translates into CATSTDGSSGNTIYF.

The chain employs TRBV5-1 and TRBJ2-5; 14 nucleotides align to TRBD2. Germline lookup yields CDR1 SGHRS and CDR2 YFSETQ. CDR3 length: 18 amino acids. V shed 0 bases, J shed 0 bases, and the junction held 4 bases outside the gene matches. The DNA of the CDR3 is TGCGCCAGCAGCTTGGCGGGACTAGCGGGGGCGTACCAAGAGACCCAGTACTTC. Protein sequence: CASSLAGLAGAYQETQYF.

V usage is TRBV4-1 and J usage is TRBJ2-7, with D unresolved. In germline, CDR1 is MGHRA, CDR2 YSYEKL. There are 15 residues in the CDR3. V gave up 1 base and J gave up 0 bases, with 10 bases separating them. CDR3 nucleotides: TGCGCCAGCAGCCAAGGGATGGCCTCCTCCTACGAGCAGTACTTC. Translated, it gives CASSQGMASSYEQYF.

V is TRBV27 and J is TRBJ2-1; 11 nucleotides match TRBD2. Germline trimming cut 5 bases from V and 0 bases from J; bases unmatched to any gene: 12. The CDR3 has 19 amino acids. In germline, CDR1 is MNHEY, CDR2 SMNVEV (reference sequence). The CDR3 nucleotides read TGTGCCAGCAGTCCCAACCCACTAGCGGGAGATCCCTCCTACAATGAGCAGTTCTTC. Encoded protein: CASSPNPLAGDPSYNEQFF.

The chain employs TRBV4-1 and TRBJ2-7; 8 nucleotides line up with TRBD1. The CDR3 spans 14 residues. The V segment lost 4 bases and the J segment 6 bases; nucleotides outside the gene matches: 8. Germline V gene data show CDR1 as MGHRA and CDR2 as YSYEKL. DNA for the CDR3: TGCGCCAGCAGCCCAAGGCAGGGGGCCATCGAGCAGTACTTC. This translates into CASSPRQGAIEQYF.

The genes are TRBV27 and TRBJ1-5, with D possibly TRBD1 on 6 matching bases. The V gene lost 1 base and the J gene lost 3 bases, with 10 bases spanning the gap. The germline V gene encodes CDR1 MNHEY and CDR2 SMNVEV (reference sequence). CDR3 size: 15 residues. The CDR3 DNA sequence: TGTGCCAGCAGTTTATTTGGGGGGCTCAATCAGCCCCAGCATTTT. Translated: CASSLFGGLNQPQHF.

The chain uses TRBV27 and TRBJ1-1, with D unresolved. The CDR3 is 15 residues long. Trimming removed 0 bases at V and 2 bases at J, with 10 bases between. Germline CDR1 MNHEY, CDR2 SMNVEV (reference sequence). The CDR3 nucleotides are TGTGCCAGCAGTTTATCGATCGCAGTTAACACTGAAGCTTTCTTT. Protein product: CASSLSIAVNTEAFF.

For the CDR3, the DNA is TGTGCCAGCAGCGTAATACAGGCGAACGGCCAAGAGACCCAGTACTTC. Residues: CASSVIQANGQETQYF. The V call is TRBV9, the J call TRBJ2-5, with D maybe TRBD1 (5 bases). Germline CDR1 and CDR2: SGDLS and YYNGEE. The CDR3 totals 16 residues. V shed 1 base and J shed 1 base, with 14 bases lying between them.

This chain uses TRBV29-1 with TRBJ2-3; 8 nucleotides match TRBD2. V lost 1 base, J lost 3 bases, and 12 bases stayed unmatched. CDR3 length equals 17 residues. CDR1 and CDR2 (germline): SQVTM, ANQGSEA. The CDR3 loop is CSVEAPLAGKATDTQYF. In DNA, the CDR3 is TGCAGCGTTGAAGCGCCGTTAGCGGGGAAGGCAACAGATACGCAGTATTTT.

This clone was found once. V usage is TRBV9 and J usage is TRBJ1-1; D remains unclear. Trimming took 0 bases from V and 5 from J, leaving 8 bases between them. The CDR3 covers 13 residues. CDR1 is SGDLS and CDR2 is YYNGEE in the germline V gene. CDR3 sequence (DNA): TGTGCCAGCAGCGTAGTCCTGGGGACTGAAGCTTTCTTT. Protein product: CASSVVLGTEAFF.

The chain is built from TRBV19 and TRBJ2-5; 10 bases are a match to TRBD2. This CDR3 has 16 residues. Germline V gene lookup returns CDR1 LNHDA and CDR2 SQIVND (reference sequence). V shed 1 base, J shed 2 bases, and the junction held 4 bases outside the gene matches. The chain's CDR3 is CASSIGLSGGQETQYF. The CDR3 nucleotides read TGTGCCAGTAGTATAGGTCTTAGCGGGGGGCAAGAGACCCAGTACTTC. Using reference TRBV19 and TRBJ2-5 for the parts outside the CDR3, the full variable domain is DGGITQSPKYLFRKEGQNVTLSCEQNLNHDAMYWYRQDPGQGLRLIYYSQIVNDFQKGDIAEGYSVSREKKESFPLTVTSAQKNPTAFYLCASSIGLSGGQETQYFGPGTRLLVL.

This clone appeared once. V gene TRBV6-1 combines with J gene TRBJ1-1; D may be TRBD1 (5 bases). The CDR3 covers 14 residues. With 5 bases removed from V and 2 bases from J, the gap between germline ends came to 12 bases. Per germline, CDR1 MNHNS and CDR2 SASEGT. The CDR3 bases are TGTGCCAGCAGTTCAGGGACGGTTAACACTGAAGCTTTCTTT. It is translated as CASSSGTVNTEAFF.

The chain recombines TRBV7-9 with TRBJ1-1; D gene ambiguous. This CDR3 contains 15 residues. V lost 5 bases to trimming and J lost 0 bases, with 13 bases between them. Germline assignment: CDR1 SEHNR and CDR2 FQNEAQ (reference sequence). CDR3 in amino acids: CASSESLGMNTEAFF. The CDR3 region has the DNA TGTGCCAGCAGCGAATCCCTTGGAATGAACACTGAAGCTTTCTTT.

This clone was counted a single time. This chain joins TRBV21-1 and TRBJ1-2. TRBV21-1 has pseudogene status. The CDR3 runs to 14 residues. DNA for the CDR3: TGTGCCAGCAGCAAAAGGGACGGAAACTATGGCTACACCTTC. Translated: CASSKRDGNYGYTF.

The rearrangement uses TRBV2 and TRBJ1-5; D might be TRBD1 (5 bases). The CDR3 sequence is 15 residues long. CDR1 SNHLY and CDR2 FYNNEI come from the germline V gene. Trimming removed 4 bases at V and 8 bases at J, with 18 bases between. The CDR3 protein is CASSVGGTESEPQHF. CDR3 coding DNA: TGTGCCAGCAGTGTGGGCGGGACCGAAAGCGAGCCCCAGCATTTT.

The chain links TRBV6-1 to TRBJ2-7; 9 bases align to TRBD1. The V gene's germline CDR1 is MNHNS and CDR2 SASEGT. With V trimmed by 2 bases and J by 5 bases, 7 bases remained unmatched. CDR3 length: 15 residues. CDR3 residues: CASSESQDRGHEQYF. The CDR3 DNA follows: TGTGCCAGCAGTGAATCCCAGGACAGGGGTCACGAGCAGTACTTC.

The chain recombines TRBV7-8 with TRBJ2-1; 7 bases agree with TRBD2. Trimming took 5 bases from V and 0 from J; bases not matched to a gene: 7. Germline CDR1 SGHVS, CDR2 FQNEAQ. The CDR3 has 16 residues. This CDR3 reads CASSIWGGSSYNEQFF. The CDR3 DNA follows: TGTGCCAGCAGCATTTGGGGGGGTAGCTCCTACAATGAGCAGTTCTTC.

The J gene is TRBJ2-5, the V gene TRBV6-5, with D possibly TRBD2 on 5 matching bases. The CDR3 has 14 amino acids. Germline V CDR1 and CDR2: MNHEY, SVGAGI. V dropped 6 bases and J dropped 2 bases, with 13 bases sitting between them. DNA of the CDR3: TGTGCCAGCAGCCCCGGGATGGGTCAAGAGACCCAGTACTTC. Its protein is CASSPGMGQETQYF.

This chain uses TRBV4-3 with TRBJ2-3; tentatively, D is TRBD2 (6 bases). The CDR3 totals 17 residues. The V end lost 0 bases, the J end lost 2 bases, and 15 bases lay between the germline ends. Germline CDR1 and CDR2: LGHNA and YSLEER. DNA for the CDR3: TGCGCCAGCAGCCAAGACCCCCCGGGAGCCGACACAGATACGCAGTATTTT. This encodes CASSQDPPGADTDTQYF.

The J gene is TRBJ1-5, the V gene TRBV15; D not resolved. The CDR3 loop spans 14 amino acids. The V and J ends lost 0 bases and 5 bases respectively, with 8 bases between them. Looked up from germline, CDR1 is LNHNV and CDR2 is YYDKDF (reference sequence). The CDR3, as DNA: TGTGCCACCAGCAGAGAGTCTCACGATCAGCCCCAGCATTTT. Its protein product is CATSRESHDQPQHF. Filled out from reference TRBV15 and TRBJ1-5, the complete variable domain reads DAMVIQNPRYQVTQFGKPVTLSCSQTLNHNVMYWYQQKSSQAPKLLFHYYDKDFNNEADTPDNFQSRRPNTSFCFLDIRSPGLGDTAMYLCATSRESHDQPQHFGDGTRLSIL.

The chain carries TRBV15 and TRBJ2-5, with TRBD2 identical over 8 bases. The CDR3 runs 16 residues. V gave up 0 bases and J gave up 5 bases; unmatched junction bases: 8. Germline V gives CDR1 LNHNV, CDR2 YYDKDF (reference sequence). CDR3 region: CATSRDRRGADETQYF. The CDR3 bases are TGTGCCACCAGCAGAGATCGGCGGGGGGCGGATGAGACCCAGTACTTC.

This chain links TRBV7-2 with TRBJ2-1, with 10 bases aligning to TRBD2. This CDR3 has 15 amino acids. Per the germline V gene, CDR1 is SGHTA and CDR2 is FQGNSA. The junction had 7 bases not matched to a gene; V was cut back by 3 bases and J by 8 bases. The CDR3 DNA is TGTGCCAGCAGCTTTTTGGGACTAGCGTTGGATGAGCAGTTCTTC. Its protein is CASSFLGLALDEQFF. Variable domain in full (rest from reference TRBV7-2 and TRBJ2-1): GAGVSQSPSNKVTEKGKDVELRCDPISGHTALYWYRQSLGQGLEFLIYFQGNSAPDKSGLPSDRFSAERTGGSVSTLTIQRTQQEDSAVYLCASSFLGLALDEQFFGPGTRLTVL.

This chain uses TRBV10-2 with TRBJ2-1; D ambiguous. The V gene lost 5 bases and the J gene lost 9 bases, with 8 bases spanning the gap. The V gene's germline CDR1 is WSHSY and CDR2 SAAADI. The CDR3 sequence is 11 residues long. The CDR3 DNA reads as TGCGCCAGCAGTTCGGTGCTTGAGCAGTTCTTC. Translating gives CASSSVLEQFF.

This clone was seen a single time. The DNA for the CDR3 is TGTGCCAGTAGGACTAGCGGGCTTTCCTACGAGCAGTACTTC. Protein: CASRTSGLSYEQYF. The chain couples TRBV19 to TRBJ2-7; 10 nucleotides line up with TRBD2. After removal of 6 bases from V and 1 base from J, the junction contained 3 bases not matched to a gene. The germline CDR1 and CDR2 sequences are LNHDA and SQIVND (reference sequence). This CDR3 has 14 amino acids.

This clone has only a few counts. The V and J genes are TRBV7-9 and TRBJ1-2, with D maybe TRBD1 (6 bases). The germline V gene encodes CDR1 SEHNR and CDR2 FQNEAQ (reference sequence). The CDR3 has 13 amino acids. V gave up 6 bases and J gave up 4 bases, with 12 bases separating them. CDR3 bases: TGTGCCAGCAGTCAGGACAGTCCCTATGGCTACACCTTC. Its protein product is CASSQDSPYGYTF.

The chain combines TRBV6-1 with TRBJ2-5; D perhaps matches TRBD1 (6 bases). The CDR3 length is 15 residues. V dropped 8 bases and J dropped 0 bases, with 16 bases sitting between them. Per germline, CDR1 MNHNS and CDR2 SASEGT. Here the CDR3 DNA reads TGTGCCAGCTGGACAGCTCCTACTTACCAAGAGACCCAGTACTTC. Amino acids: CASWTAPTYQETQYF.